The next 22 T cell receptor beta chains were all read from a single sample in a study of T cell repertoires in cytomegalovirus infection. TCRdb reprocessed the reads with MiXCR, giving one entry per CDR3 protein. Of 600,000 to 700,000 distinct CDR3 sequences listed, around 32% are singletons. Antigens of these TCRs are unknown. Sample: cultured PBMCs, taken from culture after CMV antigen stimulation. All receptors come from a human donor in good health (CMV status not recorded). Some clones in this sample may be carry-over from other donors' samples.

This clonotype was seen more than once but under ten times. The chain uses TRBV2 and TRBJ2-3; 10 bases map to TRBD2. This CDR3 has 14 residues. J lost 4 bases, V lost 4 bases, and 2 bases had no gene match. Looked up from germline, CDR1 is SNHLY and CDR2 is FYNNEI. The CDR3 DNA follows: TGTGCCAGCAGTGGAGCGGGGGGGGCAGATACGCAGTATTTT. Protein sequence: CASSGAGGADTQYF.

This clonotype has just one count. The chain uses TRBV20-1 and TRBJ2-1; D remains unclear. The CDR3 runs 16 residues. V gave up 3 bases and J gave up 0 bases, with 15 bases separating them. CDR1 and CDR2 (germline): DFQATT, SNEGSKA (reference sequence). The CDR3 nucleotides read TGCAGTGCTAGGGCCGCGGAGCCGGGCTCCTACAATGAGCAGTTCTTC. It codes for CSARAAEPGSYNEQFF.

The chain has TRBV6-2 or TRBV6-3 and TRBJ2-7; the match to TRBD2 covers 9 bases. With V trimmed by 6 bases and J by 3 bases, 9 bases remained unmatched. Germline CDR1 MNHEY, CDR2 SVGEGT. CDR3 length equals 15 residues. CDR3 bases: TGTGCCAGCAGAAGTGGGATAGCGGGAGTCTACGAGCAGTACTTC. Protein: CASRSGIAGVYEQYF.

The gene calls are TRBV7-8 and TRBJ2-3; 7 bases align to TRBD2. The CDR3 sequence is 14 residues long. Germline assignment: CDR1 SGHVS and CDR2 FQNEAQ. With 10 bases clipped from V and 0 bases from J, the junction kept 7 bases outside the gene matches. The CDR3 DNA reads TGTGCCACCGAACAGCGGGGCAGCACAGATACGCAGTATTTT. This translates into CATEQRGSTDTQYF.

This sequence joins TRBV7-2 and TRBJ2-7; D is unclear. V lost 1 base, J lost 7 bases, and 14 bases lay in between. The CDR3 length is 14 residues. The germline V gene encodes CDR1 SGHTA and CDR2 FQGNSA. CDR3: CASSLVYLASEQYF. CDR3 sequence (DNA): TGTGCCAGCAGCTTAGTATATTTGGCTTCTGAGCAGTACTTC.

This clonotype was seen a handful of times. The DNA for the CDR3 is TGCGCCAGCAGCCTCGGATTACAGGGGCGGGAGCAGTACTTC. It is translated as CASSLGLQGREQYF. This chain links TRBV4-1 with TRBJ2-7, with 7 nucleotides matching TRBD1. V lost 4 bases and J lost 7; bases outside the gene matches: 10. The CDR3 totals 14 residues. Germline CDR1 is MGHRA and CDR2 is YSYEKL.

In this sample, this clonotype turned up a few times. The J gene is TRBJ2-2, the V gene TRBV15; D remains ambiguous. From germline, CDR1 is LNHNV and CDR2 YYDKDF (reference sequence). The CDR3 is made up of 16 amino acids. Trimming stripped 3 bases from V and 5 bases from J, with 16 bases between. CDR3 bases: TGTGCCACCAGCAGGGAACTGACTGAGCTAACCGGGGAGCTGTTTTTT. Its protein product is CATSRELTELTGELFF.

The chain uses TRBV7-9 and TRBJ1-1; D unresolved. The CDR3 contains 16 residues. V lost 5 bases to trimming and J lost 4 bases, with 20 bases between them. Germline CDR1 reads SEHNR; CDR2 reads FQNEAQ (reference sequence). The CDR3: CASSVERGGYSTEAFF. CDR3 DNA: TGTGCCAGCAGCGTAGAACGGGGTGGTTATTCCACTGAAGCTTTCTTT.

Ten or more counts support this clonotype. J is TRBJ2-1 and V is TRBV7-2; 10 bases are a match to TRBD2. This CDR3 is 20 amino acids long. Germline V gene lookup returns CDR1 SGHTA and CDR2 FQGNSA. The ends lost 2 bases at V and 2 bases at J; junction bases unmatched: 15. The CDR3, as DNA: TGTGCCAGCAGCTTACCCCAGGGACTAGCGAGGGGAAGGGCCTACAATGAGCAGTTCTTC. Its protein product is CASSLPQGLARGRAYNEQFF. The full variable domain, in which reference TRBV7-2 and TRBJ2-1 provide the parts outside the CDR3, is GAGVSQSPSNKVTEKGKDVELRCDPISGHTALYWYRQSLGQGLEFLIYFQGNSAPDKSGLPSDRFSAERTGGSVSTLTIQRTQQEDSAVYLCASSLPQGLARGRAYNEQFFGPGTRLTVL.

The J gene is TRBJ2-1, the V gene TRBV2; no clear D. Trimming stripped 9 bases from V and 6 bases from J, with 18 bases between. The CDR3 is 14 residues long. The germline gives CDR1 SNHLY, CDR2 FYNNEI. The CDR3 coding sequence is TGTGCCAGTGTAATTATTAGGTCGGTCAATGAGCAGTTCTTC. It is translated as CASVIIRSVNEQFF.

The V gene is TRBV27, the J gene TRBJ1-2; D is unclear. CDR3 size: 13 residues. Germline loops: CDR1 MNHEY, CDR2 SMNVEV (reference sequence). With 2 bases removed from V and 7 bases from J, the gap between germline ends came to 11 bases. CDR3 protein: CASSLGQSAGYTF. The CDR3 nucleotides read TGTGCCAGCAGTTTAGGGCAGTCCGCTGGCTACACCTTC.

This chain links TRBV24-1 with TRBJ1-5; TRBD1 agrees at 7 bases. CDR3 length equals 13 residues. The V segment lost 4 bases and the J segment 11 bases; nucleotides outside the gene matches: 7. CDR1 and CDR2 (germline): KGHDR, SFDVKD. CDR3 in DNA: TGTGCCACCAGTGACAGGACAGGTCTGGCCCAGCATTTT. It is translated as CATSDRTGLAQHF.

This clonotype appeared a single time. The chain has TRBV3-1 and TRBJ1-2, with 7 bases fitting TRBD1. This CDR3 spans 17 amino acids. Germline-derived CDR1 and CDR2 are LGHDT and YNNKEL (reference sequence). The J segment lost 0 bases and the V segment lost 5 bases, leaving 12 bases of the junction unmatched. CDR3 amino acids: CASSEAGPQGANYGYTF. The CDR3 DNA sequence: TGTGCCAGCAGCGAAGCCGGCCCCCAGGGGGCTAACTATGGCTACACCTTC.

The V and J genes are TRBV19 and TRBJ1-5; TRBD1 matches at 8 bases. Germline assignment: CDR1 LNHDA and CDR2 SQIVND (reference sequence). Trimming took 3 bases from V and 3 from J; bases not matched to a gene: 7. The CDR3 is 16 residues long. The CDR3 DNA is TGTGCCAGTAGTATGTACAGGGGGGCTTTCAATCAGCCCCAGCATTTT. Amino acids: CASSMYRGAFNQPQHF.

Here the CDR3 reads CAIRSRTSYEQYF. As DNA, the CDR3 is TGTGCCATCAGGTCCCGGACCTCCTACGAGCAGTACTTC. This chain connects TRBV10-3 to TRBJ2-7; D remains ambiguous. The CDR3 consists of 13 residues. The V gene lost 6 bases and the J gene lost 0 bases, with 9 bases spanning the gap. The germline gives CDR1 ENHRY, CDR2 SYGVKD.

V and J are TRBV29-1 and TRBJ2-5; 8 bases agree with TRBD1. With V trimmed by 6 bases and J by 5 bases, 11 bases remained unmatched. In germline, CDR1 is SQVTM, CDR2 ANQGSEA. This CDR3 is 14 amino acids long. For the CDR3, the DNA is TGCAGCGTCGGTCGGACAGGGCTTATTGAGACCCAGTACTTC. Amino acids: CSVGRTGLIETQYF.

This clonotype was picked up one time. The chain has TRBV6-6 and TRBJ2-7; TRBD1 might be the D (5 bases). Germline values: CDR1 MNHNY, CDR2 SVGAGI (reference sequence). There are 15 residues in the CDR3. Trimming took 5 bases from V and 0 from J, leaving 14 bases between them. CDR3 in amino acids: CASSAVRQNSYEQYF. As DNA, the CDR3 is TGTGCCAGCAGTGCGGTTCGACAGAACTCCTACGAGCAGTACTTC.

This clonotype was seen only a few times. The chain carries TRBV7-6 and TRBJ1-2; D not certain. The CDR3 sequence is 14 residues long. Trimming shortened V by 2 bases and J by 4 bases, and 11 bases separated the two germline ends. Germline V gives CDR1 SGHVS, CDR2 FNYEAQ. The CDR3 region has the DNA TGTGCCAGCAGCTTATATCTACCTCTCTATGGCTACACCTTC. Translation: CASSLYLPLYGYTF.

The chain is built from TRBV2 and TRBJ2-3; 7 bases line up with TRBD1. The CDR3 loop spans 14 amino acids. Germline CDR1 and CDR2: SNHLY and FYNNEI. The V gene end was trimmed by 6 bases and the J gene end by 3 bases; junction bases not matched to a gene: 6. The CDR3 DNA follows: TGTGCCAGCAGGGGACAGATCTTTACAGATACGCAGTATTTT. It is translated as CASRGQIFTDTQYF.

The V call is TRBV4-1, the J call TRBJ2-7; possible D gene TRBD1, 6 bases. From germline, CDR1 is MGHRA and CDR2 YSYEKL. V was trimmed by 2 bases and J by 2 bases, leaving 19 bases between them. CDR3 length: 17 residues. The CDR3 DNA reads TGCGCCAGCAGCCAAAAGATTCTCCGGGACACAACCTACGAGCAGTACTTC. It yields the protein CASSQKILRDTTYEQYF.

This clonotype was observed a few times. The V call is TRBV10-3, the J call TRBJ1-3; D call uncertain. Germline CDR1 ENHRY, CDR2 SYGVKD. The V and J ends lost 4 bases and 8 bases respectively, with 15 bases between them. This CDR3 comprises 14 residues. This CDR3 reads CAISGQGFGDTIYF. The CDR3 DNA reads as TGTGCCATCAGTGGCCAAGGATTCGGGGACACCATATATTTT.

The chain carries TRBV5-1 and TRBJ2-3, with 10 bases fitting TRBD1. Germline CDR1 and CDR2: SGHRS and YFSETQ. Trimming took 0 bases from V and 4 from J; bases not matched to a gene: 5. The CDR3 runs to 16 residues. The CDR3 protein is CASSLAGQGFADTQYF. The CDR3 DNA sequence: TGCGCCAGCAGCTTGGCGGGACAGGGGTTCGCAGATACGCAGTATTTT.